This T cell receptor (beta chain) was captured by sequencing in a study of blood T cells in healthy people across ages. Trimming shortened V by 4 bases and J by 2 bases, and 20 bases separated the two germline ends. The CDR3 sequence is 16 residues long. Germline values: CDR1 GTSNPN, CDR2 SVGIG (reference sequence). Sample-barcoded 5' priming and a J-beta primer mix drove a second PCR of about 6 to 12 cycles. TCRdb processed the 5' RACE reads anew with MiXCR; each CDR3 protein has one entry. The sample comprises about 1,600,000 distinct CDR3 sequences, roughly 45% of which are singletons, and roughly 7.7% rests with the top ten.

The sequence was collected from a woman between 18 and 30 years old in good health. Sequences were obtained from blood. The chain joins TRBV30 to TRBJ1-2; no clear D. The CDR3 coding sequence is TGTGCCTGGAAAGAACGACCAGACCGCCTGAACTATGGCTACACCTTC. Amino acid sequence: CAWKERPDRLNYGYTF.